The entry below gives a single T cell receptor beta chain sequence along with its context. Its antigen remains unidentified. From the reads, TCRdb called clonotypes with MiXCR, one entry per CDR3 protein. In the table there are around 300,000 distinct CDR3 sequences, about 25% of which are singletons. These data originate in a study of T cell repertoires in cytomegalovirus infection. Study-wide results and limits: Public TCR beta family frequency separated CMV-and-HLA carriers, including in an independent cohort.

This TCR was sampled from a human donor in good health (CMV status not recorded). Some clones in this sample may be carry-over from other donors' samples. The source material was cultured PBMCs, sampled from culture after CMV antigen stimulation.

Here the CDR3 DNA reads TGTGCCAGCAGCTGGGGACTAGCGGGACCCAATGAGCAGTTCTTC. Translation: CASSWGLAGPNEQFF. The chain couples TRBV6-2 or TRBV6-3 to TRBJ2-1, with 13 bases lining up with TRBD2. This CDR3 has 15 residues. The ends lost 6 bases at V and 6 bases at J; junction bases unmatched: 5. The germline V gene has CDR1 MNHEY and CDR2 SVGEGT.